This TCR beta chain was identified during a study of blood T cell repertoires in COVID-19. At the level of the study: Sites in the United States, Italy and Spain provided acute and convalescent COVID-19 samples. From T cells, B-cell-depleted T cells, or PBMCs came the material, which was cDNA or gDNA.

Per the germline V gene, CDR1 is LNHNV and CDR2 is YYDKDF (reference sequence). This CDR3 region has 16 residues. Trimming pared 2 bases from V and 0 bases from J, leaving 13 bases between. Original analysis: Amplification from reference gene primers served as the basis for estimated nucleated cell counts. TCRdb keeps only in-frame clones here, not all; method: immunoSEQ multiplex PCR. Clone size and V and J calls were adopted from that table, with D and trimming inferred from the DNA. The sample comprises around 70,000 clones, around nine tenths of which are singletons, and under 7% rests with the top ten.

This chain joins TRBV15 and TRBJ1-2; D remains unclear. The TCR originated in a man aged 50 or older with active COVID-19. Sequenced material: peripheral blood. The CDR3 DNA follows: TGTGCCACCAGCAGACCGGGTCGGCGAACTAACTATGGCTACACCTTC. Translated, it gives CATSRPGRRTNYGYTF.